The entry below gives a single T cell receptor beta chain sequence along with its context. This receptor's antigen is unknown. Base qualities are missing; no much larger clone stands one base away. Patients with a history of autoimmune disease or receiving systemic immunosuppression were excluded from the trial. Peripheral blood for TCR sequencing was drawn from every dose cohort at baseline, at cycle 4 day 1 and at cycle 7 day 1. The samples were taken from a phase I, first-in-human, multicenter, open-label dose-escalation trial of ivuxolimab. Adults with locally advanced or metastatic melanoma, renal cell carcinoma, hepatocellular carcinoma or head and neck squamous cell carcinoma were enrolled in the trial. Before TCR sequencing, CD4+ and CD8+ T cells were separately sorted from peripheral blood. The germline V gene yields SNHLY for CDR1 and FYNNEI for CDR2. The CDR3 runs 17 amino acids, cysteine and phenylalanine included. The DNA shown is the 51-base CDR3, in frame from base 1. For this chain, trimming is 3 bases at the V end and 2 bases at the J end, and the number of junction bases without a gene match is 9.

This record comes from a study of OX40 agonist ivuxolimab in advanced cancers. Broadly, across the study: Ivuxolimab was an agonistic, fully human IgG2 monoclonal antibody directed against OX40 (CD134), a costimulatory receptor. Intravenous ivuxolimab was administered to patients every 2 weeks at six dose levels: 0.01, 0.1, 0.3, 1.5, 3 and 10 mg/kg. Of the 50 to 55 patients in dose escalation, about 20 had hepatocellular carcinoma, some 15 had melanoma, 9 had renal cell carcinoma and 9 had head and neck cancer. The dose-escalation cohort was approximately 83% male with a mean age of roughly 60 years, ranging from roughly 23 to 85. Prior anti-PD-1, anti-PD-L1 or anti-CTLA-4 therapy was permitted, and checkpoint inhibitors had been received by approximately 39% of dose-escalation patients. Partial responses occurred in three dose-escalation patients, of whom one had hepatocellular carcinoma and two had cutaneous melanoma. The point of sequencing TCRbeta in the periphery was to test whether ivuxolimab changed TCR sequence diversity and drove clonal T-cell expansion. The paper covers the monotherapy dose-escalation part of the phase I ivuxolimab trial, which included N = 52 patients. Study-wide findings and limitations: Low levels of normalized T-cell clonal expansion were also seen in some nonresponding patients. After ivuxolimab, expanded clones were on average more numerous among CD8+ T cells than among CD4+ T cells. In the 0.1-3.0 mg/kg groups, partial responders were among the patients with the lowest normalized peripheral clonal expansion, particularly in CD8+ T cells. The antigen specificity of the clonally expanded peripheral T cells was not determined. Clonal expansion of both CD4+ and CD8+ blood T cells was observed from baseline to week 6 at doses 0.1 to 3.0 mg/kg.

For sequencing of the TCRbeta CDR3 region, genomic DNA was extracted from the sorted cells. The immunoSEQ Assay was used to sequence the TCRbeta CDR3 regions. This is the immuneACCESS table as TCRdb keeps it, with only in-frame sequences that have V and J called. A part of the clones is gone; compared with another copy, unresolved V genes explain less than half, and the rest is unexplained. For this sample there are around 52,000 clones; 83% appear just once. 3% to 3.5% of the sample is in the top ten clones. This clonotype was obtained from an adult with an advanced solid tumor such as melanoma, head and neck, liver or kidney cancer. The sequence links TRBV2 to TRBJ2-7; the junction holds 11 bases that match TRBD2. The sample consisted of CD4+ or CD8+ T cells sorted from blood, taken in a trial of the OX40 agonist ivuxolimab. The encoded CDR3 is CASSEIPTLAGAYEQYF. The bases are TGTGCCAGCAGTGAGATTCCTACACTAGCGGGAGCCTACGAGCAGTACTTC. Outside the CDR3, residues come from the reference TRBV2 and TRBJ2-7 proteins, so the full variable domain is: EPEVTQTPSHQVTQMGQEVILRCVPISNHLYFYWYRQILGQKVEFLVSFYNNEISEKSEIFDDQFSVERPDGSNFTLKIRSTKLEDSAMYFCASSEIPTLAGAYEQYFGPGTRLTVT.